Listed below are T cell receptor beta chains from one sample, sequenced in a study of T-cell reconstitution after alpha-beta-depleted transplantation in children. TCRdb ran MiXCR on the PCR reads and lists one entry per CDR3 protein. The sample holds about 580,000 distinct CDR3 sequences, about 23% seen once. Sequenced material: PBMCs, mostly from graft donor cells, taken 360 days after TCRalphabeta/CD19-depleted stem cell transplant. Source of these receptors: a boy less than two years old who had a stem cell transplant for acute myeloid leukemia, so the T cells may come from the graft donor. Each CDR3 is given with its conserved first and last residue. D genes are given only for firm matches. A clone size is listed for some rows: how often the clone was seen (once, few, many), or a class if it is expanded.

v_gene,abundance,j_gene,d_gene,CDR3aa,CDR3nt
TRBV7-2,many,TRBJ2-2,NA,CASSLFPGPSTGELFF,TGTGCCAGCAGCTTATTCCCTGGACCAAGCACCGGGGAGCTGTTTTTT
TRBV9,few,TRBJ2-3,NA,CASSVVPSVDTQYF,TGTGCCAGCAGCGTAGTTCCTAGTGTGGATACGCAGTATTTT
TRBV9,NA,TRBJ2-2,NA,CASSPIGSNTGELFF,TGTGCCAGCAGCCCTATAGGCTCGAACACCGGGGAGCTGTTTTTT
TRBV12-3/TRBV12-4,many,TRBJ2-7,TRBD1,CASSRPGTGGAAYEQYF,TGTGCCAGCAGCCGTCCCGGGACAGGGGGCGCTGCCTACGAGCAGTACTTC
TRBV29-1,NA,TRBJ2-1,NA,CSVGPNGDNEQFF,TGCAGCGTGGGCCCGAACGGGGACAATGAGCAGTTCTTC
TRBV20-1,few,TRBJ2-3,TRBD2,CSAAGGQGRTDTQYF,TGCAGTGCCGCGGGGGGCCAGGGGAGGACAGATACGCAGTATTTT
TRBV6-5,many,TRBJ1-3,NA,CASSASGNTIYF,TGTGCCAGCAGCGCCTCTGGAAACACCATATATTTT
TRBV18,many,TRBJ1-4,NA,CASSLGPANEKLFF,TGTGCCAGCTCACTGGGACCGGCCAATGAAAAACTGTTTTTT
TRBV24-1,NA,TRBJ2-1,TRBD2,CATSDLPGTSGGPNYNEQFF,TGTGCCACCAGTGATTTGCCGGGGACTAGCGGGGGGCCCAACTACAATGAGCAGTTCTTC
TRBV12-3/TRBV12-4,NA,TRBJ1-3,NA,CASSPRRRAGNTIYF,TGTGCCAGCAGTCCGCGGCGTAGGGCGGGAAACACCATATATTTT
TRBV12-3/TRBV12-4,NA,TRBJ2-5,TRBD2,CASSHTSGGETQYF,TGTGCCAGCAGCCATACTAGCGGGGGCGAGACCCAGTACTTC